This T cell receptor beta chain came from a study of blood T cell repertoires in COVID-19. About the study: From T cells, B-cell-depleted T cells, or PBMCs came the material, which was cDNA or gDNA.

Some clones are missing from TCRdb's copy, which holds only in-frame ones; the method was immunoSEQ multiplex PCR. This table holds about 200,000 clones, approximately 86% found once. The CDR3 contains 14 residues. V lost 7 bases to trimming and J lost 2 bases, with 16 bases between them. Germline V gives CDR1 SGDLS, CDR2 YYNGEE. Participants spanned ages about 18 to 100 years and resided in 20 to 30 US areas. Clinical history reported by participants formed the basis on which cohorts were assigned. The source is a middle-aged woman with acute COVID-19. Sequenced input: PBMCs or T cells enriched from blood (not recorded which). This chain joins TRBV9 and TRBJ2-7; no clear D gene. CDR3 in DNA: TGTGCCAGCTCCCCCAGTTGGAGTCCCTACGAGCAGTACTTC. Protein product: CASSPSWSPYEQYF.